This T cell receptor beta chain was retrieved from a study of cytomegalovirus exposure and HLA in healthy donors. Notes on the study in general: Most TCRs appeared rarely, but some public TCRs recurred in many donors.

The CDR3 length is 17 residues. J lost 1 base, V lost 0 bases, and 6 bases had no gene match. Germline V gene data show CDR1 as MGHRA and CDR2 as YSYEKL. About this clone itself: Its antigen remains unidentified.

The table came from immunoSEQ multiplex PCR; TCRdb's copy has only in-frame clones and leaves some out. Here the sample spans fewer than 150,000 clones, around four fifths being singletons. This sequence was found in a man younger than 45 in good health and CMV-seropositive. Material for sequencing was PBMCs. The chain combines TRBV4-1 with TRBJ1-2, with 9 bases aligning to TRBD1. The CDR3 nucleotides read TGCGCCAGCAGCCAAGATCGACAGGGGGGAAATAACTATGGCTACACCTTC. It translates to CASSQDRQGGNNYGYTF.